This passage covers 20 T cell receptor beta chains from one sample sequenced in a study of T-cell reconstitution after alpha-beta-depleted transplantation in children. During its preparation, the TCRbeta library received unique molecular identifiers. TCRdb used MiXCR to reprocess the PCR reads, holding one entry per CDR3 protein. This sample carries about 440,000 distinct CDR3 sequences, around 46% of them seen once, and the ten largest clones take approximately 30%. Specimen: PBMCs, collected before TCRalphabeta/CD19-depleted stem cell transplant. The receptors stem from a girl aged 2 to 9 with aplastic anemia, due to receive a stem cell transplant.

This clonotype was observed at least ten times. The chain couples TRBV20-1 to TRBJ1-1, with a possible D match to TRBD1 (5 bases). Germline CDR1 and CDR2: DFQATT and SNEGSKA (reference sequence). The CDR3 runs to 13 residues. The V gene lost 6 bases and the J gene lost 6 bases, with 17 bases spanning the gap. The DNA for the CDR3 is TGCAGTGCCCGGAGAAGGGGAAGGGCTGAAGCTTTCTTT. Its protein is CSARRRGRAEAFF.

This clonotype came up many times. Here the CDR3 reads CASGGEAEAFF. The CDR3 nucleotides are TGTGCCTCAGGGGGTGAGGCTGAAGCTTTCTTT. J is TRBJ1-1 and V is TRBV10-3; TRBD1 agrees at 7 bases. CDR1 and CDR2 from the germline V gene are ENHRY and SYGVKD. The CDR3 contains 11 residues. Trimming removed 11 bases from V and 6 bases from J; junction bases left unmatched: 6.

As DNA, the CDR3 is TGCAGCGTTAGGAGCAGATATTCACCTTACGAGCAGTACTTC. Residues: CSVRSRYSPYEQYF. The chain employs TRBV29-1 and TRBJ2-7; D uncertain. Between the trimmed V and J ends, which lost 5 bases and 4 bases, there was a span of 18 bases. This CDR3 is 14 amino acids long. The germline CDR1 and CDR2 sequences are SQVTM and ANQGSEA.

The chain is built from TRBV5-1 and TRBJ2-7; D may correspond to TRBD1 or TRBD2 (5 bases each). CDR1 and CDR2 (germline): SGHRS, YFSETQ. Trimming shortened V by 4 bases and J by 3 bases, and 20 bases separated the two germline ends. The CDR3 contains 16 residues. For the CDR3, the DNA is TGCGCCAGCAGCCCCGGGACGGGGATTCGGAACTACGAGCAGTACTTC. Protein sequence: CASSPGTGIRNYEQYF.

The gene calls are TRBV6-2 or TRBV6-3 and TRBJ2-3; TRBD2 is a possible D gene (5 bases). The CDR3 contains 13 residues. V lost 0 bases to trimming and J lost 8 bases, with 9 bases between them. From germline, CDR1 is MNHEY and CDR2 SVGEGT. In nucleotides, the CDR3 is TGTGCCAGCAGTTACTCGGGAGAGGGTACGCAGTATTTT. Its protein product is CASSYSGEGTQYF.

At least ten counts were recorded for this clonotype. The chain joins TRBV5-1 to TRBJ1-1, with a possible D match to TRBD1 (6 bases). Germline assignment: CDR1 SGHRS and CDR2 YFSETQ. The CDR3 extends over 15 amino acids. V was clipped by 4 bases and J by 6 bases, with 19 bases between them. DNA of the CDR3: TGCGCCAGCAGCGCCTGGGACATGCTAAGGGCTGAAGCTTTCTTT. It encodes CASSAWDMLRAEAFF.

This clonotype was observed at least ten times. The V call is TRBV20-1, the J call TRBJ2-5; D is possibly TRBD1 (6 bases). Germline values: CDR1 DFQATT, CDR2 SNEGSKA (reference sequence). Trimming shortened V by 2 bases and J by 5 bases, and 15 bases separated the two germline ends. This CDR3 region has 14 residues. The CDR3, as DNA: TGCAGTGCTAGAAGGGGGAGCCGATTGGAGACCCAGTACTTC. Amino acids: CSARRGSRLETQYF.

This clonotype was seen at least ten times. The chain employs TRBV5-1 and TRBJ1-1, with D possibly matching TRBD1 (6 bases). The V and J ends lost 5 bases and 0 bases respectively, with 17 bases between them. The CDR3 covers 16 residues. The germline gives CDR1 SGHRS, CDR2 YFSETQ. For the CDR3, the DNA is TGCGCCAGCAGTTCGCGCCCGACAGGCATGAACACTGAAGCTTTCTTT. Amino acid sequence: CASSSRPTGMNTEAFF.

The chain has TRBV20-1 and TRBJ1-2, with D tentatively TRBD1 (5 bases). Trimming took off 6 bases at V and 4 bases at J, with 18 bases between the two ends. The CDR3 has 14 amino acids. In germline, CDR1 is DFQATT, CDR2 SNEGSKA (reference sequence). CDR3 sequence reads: CSAIRVVGGYGYTF. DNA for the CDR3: TGCAGTGCCATCCGGGTCGTTGGGGGCTATGGCTACACCTTC.

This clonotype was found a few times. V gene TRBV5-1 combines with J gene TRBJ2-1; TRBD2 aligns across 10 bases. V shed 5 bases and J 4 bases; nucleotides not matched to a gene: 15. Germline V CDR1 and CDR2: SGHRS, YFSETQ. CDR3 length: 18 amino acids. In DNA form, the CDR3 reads TGCGCCAGCAGTCCGAGACAGGCCGGGACTAGCGCTTACAATGAGCAGTTCTTC. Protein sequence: CASSPRQAGTSAYNEQFF.

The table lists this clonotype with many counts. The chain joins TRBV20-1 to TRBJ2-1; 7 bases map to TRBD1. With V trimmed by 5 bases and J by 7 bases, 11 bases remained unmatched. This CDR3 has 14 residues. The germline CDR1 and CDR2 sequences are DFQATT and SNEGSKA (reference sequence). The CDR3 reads CSAAEFQGDNEQFF. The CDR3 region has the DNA TGCAGTGCTGCGGAATTTCAGGGGGATAATGAGCAGTTCTTC.

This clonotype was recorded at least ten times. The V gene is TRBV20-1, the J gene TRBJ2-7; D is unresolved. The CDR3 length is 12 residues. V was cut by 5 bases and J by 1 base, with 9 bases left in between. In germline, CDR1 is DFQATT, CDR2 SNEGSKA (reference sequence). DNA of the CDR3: TGCAGTGCTGGCCTAGGATCCTACGAGCAGTACTTC. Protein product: CSAGLGSYEQYF.

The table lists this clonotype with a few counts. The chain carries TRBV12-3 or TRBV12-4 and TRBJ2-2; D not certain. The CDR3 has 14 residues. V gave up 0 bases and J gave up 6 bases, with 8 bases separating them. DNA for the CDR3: TGTGCCAGCAGTTTAGCGCTGGGCGCCGGGGAGCTGTTTTTT. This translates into CASSLALGAGELFF.

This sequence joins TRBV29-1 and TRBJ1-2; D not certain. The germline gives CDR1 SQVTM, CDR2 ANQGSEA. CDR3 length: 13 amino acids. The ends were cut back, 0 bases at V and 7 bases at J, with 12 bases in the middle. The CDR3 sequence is CSVEDRVAPGYTF. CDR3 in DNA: TGCAGCGTTGAAGATCGAGTGGCGCCTGGCTACACCTTC. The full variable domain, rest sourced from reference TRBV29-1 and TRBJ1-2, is SAVISQKPSRDICQRGTSLTIQCQVDSQVTMMFWYRQQPGQSLTLIATANQGSEATYESGFVIDKFPISRPNLTFSTLTVSNMSPEDSSIYLCSVEDRVAPGYTFGSGTRLTVV.

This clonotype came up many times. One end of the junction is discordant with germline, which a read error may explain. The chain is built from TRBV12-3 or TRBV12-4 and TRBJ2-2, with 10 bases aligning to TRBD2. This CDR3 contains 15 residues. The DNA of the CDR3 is TGTGCCAGCAGCTTGGGACTAGCGAAGACCGGGGAGCTGTTTTTT. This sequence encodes CASSLGLAKTGELFF.

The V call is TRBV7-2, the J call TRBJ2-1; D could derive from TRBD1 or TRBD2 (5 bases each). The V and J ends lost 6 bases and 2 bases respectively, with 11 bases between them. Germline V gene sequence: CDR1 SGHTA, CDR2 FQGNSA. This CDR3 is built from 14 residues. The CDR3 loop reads CASSEGRPYNEQFF. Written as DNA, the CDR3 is TGTGCCAGCAGTGAGGGACGACCCTACAATGAGCAGTTCTTC.

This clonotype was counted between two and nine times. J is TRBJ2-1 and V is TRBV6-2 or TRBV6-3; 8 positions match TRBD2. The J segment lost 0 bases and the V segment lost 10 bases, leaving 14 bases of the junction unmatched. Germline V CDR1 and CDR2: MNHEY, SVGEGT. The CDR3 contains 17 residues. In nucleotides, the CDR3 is TGTGCCATCCGGGCTGGCGGGAGGAGGTACTCCTACAATGAGCAGTTCTTC. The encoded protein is CAIRAGGRRYSYNEQFF.

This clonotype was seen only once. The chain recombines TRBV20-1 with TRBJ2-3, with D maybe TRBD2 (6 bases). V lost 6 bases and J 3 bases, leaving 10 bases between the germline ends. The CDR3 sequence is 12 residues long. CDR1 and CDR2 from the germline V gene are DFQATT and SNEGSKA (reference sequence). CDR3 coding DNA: TGCAGTGCCATAGCGGTAACAGATACGCAGTATTTT. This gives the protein CSAIAVTDTQYF.

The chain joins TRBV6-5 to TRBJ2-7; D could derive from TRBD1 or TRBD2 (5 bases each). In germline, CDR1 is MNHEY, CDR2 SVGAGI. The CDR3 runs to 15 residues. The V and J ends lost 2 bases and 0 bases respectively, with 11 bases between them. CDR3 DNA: TGTGCCAGCAGTTACGAGGGGATTCACTCCTACGAGCAGTACTTC. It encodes CASSYEGIHSYEQYF.

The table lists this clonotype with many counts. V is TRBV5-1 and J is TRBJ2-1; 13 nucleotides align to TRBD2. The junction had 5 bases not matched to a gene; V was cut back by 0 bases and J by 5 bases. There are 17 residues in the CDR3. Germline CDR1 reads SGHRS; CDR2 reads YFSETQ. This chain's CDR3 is CASSLETSGRTDNEQFF. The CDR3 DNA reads TGCGCCAGCAGCTTGGAGACTAGCGGGAGGACGGACAATGAGCAGTTCTTC.